This T cell receptor beta chain was recovered during a study of OX40 agonist ivuxolimab in advanced cancers. Germline CDR1 reads SGHTA; CDR2 reads FQGNSA. CDR3 size: 17 residues. V was trimmed by 4 bases and J by 3 bases, leaving 21 bases between them. Clones were sequenced by immunoSEQ multiplex PCR, and TCRdb holds only the in-frame ones, with some missing. The sample shows around 150,000 clones, around 94% of them seen only once. The sequences come from CD4+ or CD8+ T cells sorted from blood, collected in a trial of the OX40 agonist ivuxolimab. The sequence derives from an adult with an advanced solid tumor such as melanoma, head and neck, liver or kidney cancer. The chain employs TRBV7-2 and TRBJ1-2; D is unclear. CDR3 nucleotide sequence: TGTGCCAGCAGCTCCGCCCCGACACCTACGATCGACTATGGCTACACCTTC. The encoded protein is CASSSAPTPTIDYGYTF.